The 5 T cell receptor beta chains presented below share a single source sample, sequenced in a study of blood T cell repertoires in COVID-19. Sequencing was performed with immunoSEQ multiplex PCR; in TCRdb, only in-frame clones are kept and a portion is missing. The data show approximately 410,000 clones, 80% to 90% seen once. The specimen sequenced was peripheral blood. Source of these receptors: a woman aged 25 to 39 with active or convalescent COVID-19.

This rearrangement joins TRBV5-1 to TRBJ2-5; TRBD2 might be the D (6 bases). Germline CDR1 and CDR2: SGHRS and YFSETQ. V was trimmed by 0 bases and J by 3 bases, leaving 15 bases between them. The CDR3 is 16 amino acids. CDR3: CASSLGVADLKETQYF. CDR3 DNA sequence: TGCGCCAGCAGCTTGGGGGTAGCGGACTTAAAAGAGACCCAGTACTTC.

The chain combines TRBV5-1 with TRBJ2-5; D remains unclear. V was trimmed by 0 bases and J by 0 bases, leaving 9 bases between them. CDR1 and CDR2 from the germline V gene are SGHRS and YFSETQ. The CDR3 consists of 15 residues. For the CDR3, the DNA is TGCGCCAGCAGCTTGGTTCATCCAGACCAAGAGACCCAGTACTTC. It encodes CASSLVHPDQETQYF.

V and J are TRBV6-1 and TRBJ2-1; 10 bases are shared with TRBD1. This CDR3 comprises 17 residues. V dropped 4 bases and J dropped 3; count of bases not matched to a gene: 9. Looked up from germline, CDR1 is MNHNS and CDR2 is SASEGT. The CDR3 nucleotides read TGTGCCAGCAGTGGACGACAGGGGGCAGTTAGCTACAATGAGCAGTTCTTC. Amino acids: CASSGRQGAVSYNEQFF.

CDR3 coding DNA: TGTGCCATCAGTGAGTCGGTCGGGGGGGCTAGTGAGCAGTTCTTC. The encoded protein is CAISESVGGASEQFF. The J gene is TRBJ2-1, the V gene TRBV10-3; 8 nucleotides align to TRBD2. The ends lost 0 bases at V and 9 bases at J; junction bases unmatched: 7. The CDR3 loop spans 15 amino acids. Germline values: CDR1 ENHRY, CDR2 SYGVKD.

The chain employs TRBV5-1 and TRBJ2-2; 9 bases map to TRBD2. Germline values: CDR1 SGHRS, CDR2 YFSETQ. J lost 6 bases, V lost 5 bases, and 8 bases had no gene match. The CDR3 is 15 residues long. The chain's CDR3 is CASRGLAGEAGELFF. The CDR3 DNA is TGCGCCAGCAGGGGATTAGCGGGAGAGGCCGGGGAGCTGTTTTTT.